Listed here are 2 T cell receptor beta chains from one sample, sequenced in a study of post-analysis software for immune sequencing data. General observations from the study: With TRBV5-6, TRBV5-1 and TRBV20-1 included, a handful of TRBV segments were more frequent in patients than in controls.

Unique molecular identifiers were present in the TCR beta cDNA libraries. One entry per CDR3 protein, called by TCRdb with MiXCR from the PCR reads. Of 250,000 to 300,000 distinct CDR3 sequences in the sample, about 38% were seen once. The antigens for these receptors are not known. The material sequenced was blood. The origin of the receptors is a girl between 10 and 17 years old with multiple sclerosis.

Regarding this clonotype: One end of the junction varies from germline; a read error may be responsible. V and J are TRBV7-9 and TRBJ1-5, with D hard to call. The CDR3 has 12 residues. The germline CDR1 and CDR2 sequences are SEHNR and FQNEAQ (reference sequence). DNA of the CDR3: TGTGTCAGCAGCTTATCAGGTCAGCCCCAGCATTTT. Protein: CVSSLSGQPQHF. Together with reference TRBV7-9 and TRBJ1-5, the CDR3 gives the full variable domain: DTGVSQNPRHKITKRGQNVTFRCDPISEHNRLYWYRQTLGQGPEFLTYFQNEAQLEKSRLLSDRFSAERPKGSFSTLEIQRTEQGDSAMYLCVSSLSGQPQHFGDGTRLSIL.

Only a few counts were recorded for this clonotype. The chain is built from TRBV28 and TRBJ1-3; D remains unclear. CDR3 length equals 14 residues. Trimming removed 3 bases from V and 3 bases from J, with 9 bases in between. Germline CDR1 is MDHEN and CDR2 is SYDVKM. The DNA of the CDR3 is TGTGCCAGCAGTTTGAACCCCGTTGGAAACACCATATATTTT. This encodes CASSLNPVGNTIYF.